Reported below is one T cell receptor beta chain. Its antigen remains unidentified. V was cut by 0 bases and J by 6 bases, with 12 bases left in between. The germline V gene encodes CDR1 LGHNA and CDR2 YNFKEQ. This CDR3 is 15 amino acids long. The entry originates in a study of T cell repertoires in cytomegalovirus infection. Study overall: In the study, CMV epitopes included recently identified HLA-C-restricted and well-studied HLA-B-restricted ones. TCR beta signatures that were public indicated CMV infection and matching HLA type. Study-level results: People with CMV and the relevant HLA were identified by cumulative public TCR beta family frequency. Dominating the ex vivo response were TCR beta clonotypes that were CMV-specific and HLA-C-restricted.

MiXCR was run by TCRdb on the reads, yielding one entry per CDR3 protein. The sample lists hundreds of thousands of distinct CDR3 sequences; roughly 33% were seen once. This sample comprised cultured PBMCs, obtained from culture after CMV antigen stimulation. The sequence was obtained from a human donor in good health (CMV status not recorded). Some clones in this sample may be carry-over from other donors' samples. The chain links TRBV4-2 to TRBJ1-5, with D possibly being TRBD1 (5 bases). As DNA, the CDR3 is TGTGCCAGCAGCCAAGATTCGCAGGGTGGTCAGCCCCAGCATTTT. Encoded protein: CASSQDSQGGQPQHF.